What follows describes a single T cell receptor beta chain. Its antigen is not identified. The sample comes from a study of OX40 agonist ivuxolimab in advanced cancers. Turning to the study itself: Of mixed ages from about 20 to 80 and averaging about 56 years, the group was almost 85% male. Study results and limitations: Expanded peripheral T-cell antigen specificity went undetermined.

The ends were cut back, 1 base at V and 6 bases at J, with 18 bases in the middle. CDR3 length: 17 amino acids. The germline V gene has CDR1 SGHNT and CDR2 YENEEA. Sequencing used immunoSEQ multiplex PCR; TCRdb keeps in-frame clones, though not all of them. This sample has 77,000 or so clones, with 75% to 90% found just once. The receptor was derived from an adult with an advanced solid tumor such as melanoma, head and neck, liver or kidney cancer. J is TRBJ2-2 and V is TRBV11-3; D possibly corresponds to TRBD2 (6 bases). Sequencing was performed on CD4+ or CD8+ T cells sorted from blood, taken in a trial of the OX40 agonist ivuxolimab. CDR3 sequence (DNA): TGTGCCAGCAGCTTAGTTGCGGGATCGGGATTGGCCGGGGAGCTGTTTTTT. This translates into CASSLVAGSGLAGELFF.